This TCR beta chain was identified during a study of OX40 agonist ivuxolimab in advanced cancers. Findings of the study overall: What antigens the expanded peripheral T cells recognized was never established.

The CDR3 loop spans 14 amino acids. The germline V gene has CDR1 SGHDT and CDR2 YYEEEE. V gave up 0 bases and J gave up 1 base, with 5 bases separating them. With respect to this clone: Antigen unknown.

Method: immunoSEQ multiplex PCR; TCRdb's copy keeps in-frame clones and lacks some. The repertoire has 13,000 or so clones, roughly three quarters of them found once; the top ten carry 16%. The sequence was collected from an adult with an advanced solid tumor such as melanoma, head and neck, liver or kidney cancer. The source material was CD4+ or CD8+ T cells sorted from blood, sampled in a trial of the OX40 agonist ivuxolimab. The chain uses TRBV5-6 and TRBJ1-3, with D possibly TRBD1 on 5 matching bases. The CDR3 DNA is TGTGCCAGCAGCTTGGGACAGTCTGGAAACACCATATATTTT. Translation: CASSLGQSGNTIYF.